A selection of T cell receptor beta chains follows, all from one sample in a study of cytomegalovirus exposure and HLA in healthy donors. Sequenced by immunoSEQ multiplex PCR; TCRdb stores in-frame clones only, minus some. The sample includes 100,000 to 150,000 clones, roughly 74% of them seen just once. The material sequenced was PBMCs. These receptors were collected from a woman aged 45-65 years in good health and CMV-seropositive. Each CDR3 is given with its conserved first and last residue. The D gene is left open where the match is weak. Clone size is given for some rows only: seen once, a few or many times, or a class if the clone is expanded.

j_call v_call d_call cdr3_length clone_size cdr3_aa cdr3_nt
TRBJ2-5 TRBV7-9 TRBD1 18 - CASSLVFGTGRSEQTQYF TGTGCCAGCAGCTTAGTTTTCGGGACAGGGCGCTCCGAACAGACCCAGTACTTC
TRBJ2-3 TRBV11-2 - 14 - CASSLADYTDTQYF TGTGCCAGCAGCTTAGCAGACTACACAGATACGCAGTATTTT
TRBJ2-7 TRBV11-2 - 15 - CASSFAATGNYEQYF TGTGCCAGCAGCTTCGCAGCTACAGGGAACTACGAGCAGTACTTC
TRBJ1-4 TRBV5-1 TRBD1 15 - CASSTTGRGNEKLFF TGCGCCAGCAGCACGACAGGGCGAGGTAATGAAAAACTGTTTTTT
TRBJ1-5 TRBV28 - 15 - CASSLGWQEGQPQHF TGTGCCAGCAGTTTAGGGTGGCAGGAAGGACAGCCCCAGCATTTT
TRBJ2-7 TRBV7-2 - 13 few CASSLSSGYEQYF TGTGCCAGCAGCTTATCCAGTGGCTACGAGCAGTACTTC
TRBJ2-3 TRBV7-2 - 17 few CASSLDANRLNPYTQYF TGTGCCAGCAGCTTAGACGCTAATCGATTAAATCCCTATACGCAGTATTTT
TRBJ2-1 TRBV5-4 - 13 - CASSPGALNEQFF TGTGCCAGCAGCCCGGGAGCTCTAAATGAGCAGTTCTTC
TRBJ2-1 TRBV6-1 - 16 - CASSEDFGVNYNEQFF TGTGCCAGCAGTGAAGATTTCGGGGTAAACTACAATGAGCAGTTCTTC
TRBJ2-3 TRBV7-2 TRBD2 16 - CASSLALAGALNTQYF TGTGCCAGCAGCTTAGCACTAGCGGGGGCCCTAAATACGCAGTATTTT
TRBJ1-1 TRBV7-3 - 14 - CASSFFSGGTEAFF TGTGCCAGCAGTTTCTTTAGTGGGGGGACTGAAGCTTTCTTT
TRBJ1-2 TRBV6-5 TRBD1 14 - CASSYSTGIYGYTF TGTGCCAGCAGTTACTCGACAGGGATCTATGGCTACACCTTC
TRBJ2-3 TRBV5-4 TRBD2 17 - CASSGGLAGGITDTQYF TGTGCCAGCAGCGGCGGACTAGCGGGAGGGATCACAGATACGCAGTATTTT
TRBJ2-5 TRBV5-4 - 15 - CASSLVGGSGETQYF TGTGCCAGCAGCTTGGTCGGGGGTAGTGGGGAGACCCAGTACTTC
TRBJ1-5 TRBV5-1 - 14 few CASSLGGINQPQHF TGCGCCAGCAGCTTGGGAGGGATCAATCAGCCCCAGCATTTT
TRBJ2-7 TRBV10-2 - 15 - CASSEPARGQAEQYF TGCGCCAGCAGTGAGCCGGCGCGGGGGCAGGCCGAGCAGTACTTC
TRBJ2-2 TRBV4-1 TRBD2 18 few CASSQGGLAGVGTGELFF TGCGCCAGCAGCCAAGGCGGACTAGCGGGGGTGGGCACCGGGGAGCTGTTTTTT
TRBJ2-5 TRBV7-8 TRBD2 14 - CASSRTSAQETQYF TGTGCCAGCAGCCGAACTAGCGCCCAAGAGACCCAGTACTTC
TRBJ1-4 TRBV27 TRBD1 13 - CASRQGAGEKLFF TGTGCCAGCCGGCAGGGGGCGGGTGAAAAACTGTTTTTT
TRBJ2-5 TRBV7-9 - 14 once CASSLGSVRETQYF TGTGCCAGCAGCTTAGGTAGTGTGCGAGAGACCCAGTACTTC
TRBJ2-1 TRBV7-2 TRBD1 14 - CASSSDRGPHEQFF TGTGCCAGCAGCTCGGACAGGGGGCCCCATGAGCAGTTCTTC
TRBJ2-7 TRBV5-4 - 15 - CASSWGGGDSYEQYF TGTGCCAGCAGCTGGGGCGGGGGCGACTCCTACGAGCAGTACTTC
TRBJ2-7 TRBV15 TRBD2 17 - CATSPREGSTQTYKQYF TGTGCCACCAGCCCCCGGGAGGGGTCAACCCAGACTTACAAGCAGTACTTC
TRBJ2-5 TRBV25-1 TRBD2 16 few CASSEGVGGAFETQYF TGTGCCAGCAGTGAAGGGGTCGGGGGGGCCTTTGAGACCCAGTACTTC
TRBJ2-5 TRBV7-7 - 15 - CASSLGGNFVETQYF TGTGCCAGCAGCTTAGGAGGAAACTTTGTTGAGACCCAGTACTTC
TRBJ2-5 TRBV18 - 12 - CASSPQQETQYF TGTGCCAGCTCACCGCAGCAAGAGACCCAGTACTTC
TRBJ1-3 TRBV14 - 14 - CASSQLTAGNTIYF TGTGCCAGCAGCCAACTCACAGCTGGAAACACCATATATTTT
TRBJ1-4 TRBV6-1 - 15 - CASSEGGRNNEKLFF TGTGCCAGCAGCGAGGGGGGGAGAAATAATGAAAAACTGTTTTTT
TRBJ2-1 TRBV6-4 TRBD2 14 - CASSLAGGHGEQFF TGTGCCAGCAGCCTAGCGGGGGGGCACGGTGAGCAGTTCTTC
TRBJ2-7 TRBV7-2 TRBD2 16 - CASSFMTGGSSYEQYF TGTGCCAGCAGCTTTATGACGGGGGGAAGCTCCTACGAGCAGTACTTC
TRBJ2-7 TRBV6-5 - 14 few CASSYWRGSDEQYF TGTGCCAGCAGTTATTGGAGGGGTAGCGACGAGCAGTACTTC
TRBJ2-5 TRBV11-2 TRBD2 17 - CASSLDRGGGAGETQYF TGTGCCAGCAGCTTAGATCGGGGCGGGGGGGCCGGCGAGACCCAGTACTTC
TRBJ1-4 TRBV5-6 TRBD1 16 - CASSLAGQGARPKLFF TGTGCCAGCAGCTTGGCCGGACAGGGGGCGCGTCCAAAACTGTTTTTT
TRBJ2-2 TRBV10-1 TRBD1 16 once CASSARGGSNTGELFF TGCGCCAGCAGTGCCCGAGGGGGCTCCAACACCGGGGAGCTGTTTTTT
TRBJ2-3 TRBV15 - 16 - CATSREIRSRTDTQYF TGTGCCACCAGCAGAGAGATCCGGAGCCGGACAGATACGCAGTATTTT
TRBJ2-3 TRBV19 - 12 - CASREATDTQYF TGTGCCAGCCGGGAAGCGACAGATACGCAGTATTTT
TRBJ2-5 TRBV9 - 14 - CASSFRLAPETQYF TGTGCCAGCAGCTTTAGGCTAGCTCCGGAGACCCAGTACTTC
TRBJ2-1 TRBV27 TRBD1 19 - CASSFRGQGERLFYNEQFF TGTGCCAGCAGTTTTCGAGGGCAGGGGGAAAGATTATTCTACAATGAGCAGTTCTTC
TRBJ2-3 TRBV5-8 TRBD1 15 - CASSSGDSNTDTQYF TGTGCCAGCAGCTCCGGGGACAGTAACACAGATACGCAGTATTTT
TRBJ1-2 TRBV5-1 - 14 - CASSLTVTVDGYTF TGCGCCAGCAGCCTGACAGTTACGGTGGATGGCTACACCTTC
TRBJ1-2 TRBV2 - 8 - CASTVSAF TGTGCCAGCACCGTATCGGCCTTC
TRBJ1-2 TRBV5-1 TRBD1 14 - CASSLRTGNYGYTF TGCGCCAGCAGCTTGAGGACAGGAAACTATGGCTACACCTTC
TRBJ2-5 TRBV7-8 TRBD2 15 - CASSWGLAGFETQYF TGTGCCAGCAGCTGGGGACTAGCGGGCTTTGAGACCCAGTACTTC
TRBJ2-2 TRBV27 TRBD1 14 few CASSSVRQGRELFF TGTGCCAGCAGTTCAGTCAGACAGGGCAGGGAGCTGTTTTTT
TRBJ1-5 TRBV6-1 - 14 - CASSSGQYNQPQHF TGTGCCAGCAGTAGTGGACAGTACAATCAGCCCCAGCATTTT
TRBJ2-2 TRBV14 - 12 - CASSQRDGELFF TGTGCCAGCAGCCAACGCGACGGGGAGCTGTTTTTT
TRBJ2-1 TRBV2 - 13 - CASSATVYNEQFF TGTGCCAGCAGTGCGACAGTCTACAATGAGCAGTTCTTC
TRBJ2-7 TRBV19 TRBD1 14 - CASSTTGHPDEQYF TGTGCCAGTAGTACGACAGGGCACCCGGACGAGCAGTACTTC
TRBJ2-3 TRBV18 - 14 few CASSPETGSDTQYF TGTGCCAGCTCACCAGAGACAGGCTCAGATACGCAGTATTTT
TRBJ2-1 TRBV12-5 TRBD1 15 - CASVLTGGPNNEQFF TGTGCTAGTGTCCTTACAGGGGGTCCTAACAATGAGCAGTTCTTC
TRBJ1-2 TRBV7-9 - 14 - CASSLEAGAGGYTF TGTGCCAGCAGCTTAGAGGCGGGAGCAGGCGGCTACACCTTC
TRBJ1-3 TRBV10-1 TRBD1 13 - CASQGASGNTIYF TGCGCCAGCCAGGGGGCCTCTGGAAACACCATATATTTT